Presented here are 9 T cell receptor beta chains from one specimen sequenced in a study of blood T cell repertoires in COVID-19. Repertoires were generated with immunoSEQ multiplex PCR, while TCRdb's copy carries only in-frame clones and drops some. Altogether hundreds of thousands of clones are present, approximately 88% being singletons, with the ten largest covering 9.4%. Sequencing was performed on peripheral blood. These receptors came from a man aged 18 to 29 with active or convalescent COVID-19.

J is TRBJ2-2 and V is TRBV9; a possible D gene is TRBD2 (5 bases). The CDR3 sequence is 14 residues long. V was clipped by 4 bases and J by 4 bases, with 11 bases between them. Germline V gives CDR1 SGDLS, CDR2 YYNGEE. The CDR3 is CASSPEVTTGELFF. DNA for the CDR3: TGTGCCAGCAGCCCGGAGGTAACCACCGGGGAGCTGTTTTTT.

This chain connects TRBV6-1 to TRBJ2-3, with D perhaps matching TRBD2 (7 bases). The germline V gene has CDR1 MNHNS and CDR2 SASEGT. The CDR3 sequence is 15 residues long. Trimming cost V 1 base and J 6 bases, with 14 bases left between them. The CDR3 here is CASSEGGGSGDTQYF. CDR3 in DNA: TGTGCCAGCAGTGAAGGGGGGGGCTCGGGTGATACGCAGTATTTT.

The gene calls are TRBV3-1 (or the pseudogene TRBV3-2) and TRBJ2-3; D unresolved. This CDR3 is built from 12 residues. V was cut by 2 bases and J by 5 bases, with 5 bases left in between. Germline V gene lookup returns CDR1 LGHDT and CDR2 YNNKEL (reference sequence). The CDR3 DNA sequence: TGTGCCAGCAGCCAACTCGGAGATACGCAGTATTTT. It encodes CASSQLGDTQYF.

The CDR3 DNA follows: TGTGCCAGCAGCACGGGGGGCTACGAGCAGTACTTC. Its protein product is CASSTGGYEQYF. The J gene is TRBJ2-7, the V gene TRBV13; 7 bases are shared with TRBD2. CDR1 and CDR2 from the germline V gene are PRHDT and FYEKMQ (reference sequence). The CDR3 is made up of 12 amino acids. Losses at the gene ends were 5 bases for V and 3 bases for J; bases not matched to a gene: 1.

The chain links TRBV19 to TRBJ1-1; 7 positions match TRBD1. CDR3 length: 13 amino acids. V was clipped by 7 bases and J by 1 base; unmatched bases: 3. Germline loops: CDR1 LNHDA, CDR2 SQIVND (reference sequence). CDR3 nucleotides: TGTGCCAGTACCGGGACAGAGAACACTGAAGCTTTCTTT. Protein product: CASTGTENTEAFF. The full variable domain, its missing parts supplied by reference TRBV19 and TRBJ1-1, is DGGITQSPKYLFRKEGQNVTLSCEQNLNHDAMYWYRQDPGQGLRLIYYSQIVNDFQKGDIAEGYSVSREKKESFPLTVTSAQKNPTAFYLCASTGTENTEAFFGQGTRLTVV.

The V gene is TRBV6-1, the J gene TRBJ1-1, with D uncertain. V gave up 2 bases and J gave up 2 bases, with 15 bases separating them. CDR1 MNHNS and CDR2 SASEGT come from the germline V gene. CDR3 length: 16 amino acids. The CDR3 protein is CASSEFLGLSNTEAFF. CDR3 DNA: TGTGCCAGCAGTGAATTTTTGGGCTTATCTAACACTGAAGCTTTCTTT.

The rearrangement joins TRBV13 to TRBJ1-6; D is possibly TRBD1 (6 bases). This CDR3 contains 14 residues. Trimming cost V 8 bases and J 6 bases, with 14 bases left between them. Germline assignment: CDR1 PRHDT and CDR2 FYEKMQ (reference sequence). The DNA of the CDR3 is TGTGCCAGCCAATCGGACAGAGCTAATTCACCCCTCCACTTT. It translates to CASQSDRANSPLHF.

This chain links TRBV7-2 with TRBJ1-6; 11 nucleotides match TRBD1. This CDR3 is built from 15 residues. The J segment lost 8 bases and the V segment lost 3 bases, leaving 3 bases of the junction unmatched. Germline values: CDR1 SGHTA, CDR2 FQGNSA. As DNA, the CDR3 is TGTGCCAGCAGCTTCCGGACAGGGGGCGATTCACCCCTCCACTTT. This sequence encodes CASSFRTGGDSPLHF.

This rearrangement joins TRBV13 to TRBJ1-2; 9 positions match TRBD1. The CDR3 covers 12 residues. V was clipped by 3 bases and J by 8 bases; unmatched bases: 1. The germline V gene has CDR1 PRHDT and CDR2 FYEKMQ (reference sequence). The chain's CDR3 is CASSLTGGGYTF. The CDR3 DNA is TGTGCCAGCAGCTTGACAGGGGGGGGCTACACCTTC.